The rows below give T cell receptor beta chains drawn from one sample of a study of identical twins. TCRdb re-analysed the 5' RACE reads in MiXCR, keeping a single row per CDR3 protein. The profile shows 240,000 or so distinct CDR3 sequences, over 9.5% of them singletons. The sequenced sample consisted of memory T cells sorted from blood. These TCRs come from a man in his fifties in good health. The CDR3 runs from the conserved cysteine through the conserved F or W. The order of the fields is clone size, V gene, D gene, J gene, CDR3 DNA, CDR3 protein. D genes are given only for firm matches. The listing skips clone size in some rows; elsewhere it reads once, few, many or a size class.

clone_size: many; v_call: TRBV6-2/TRBV6-3; d_call: TRBD1; j_call: TRBJ2-1; cdr3_nt: TGTGCCAGCAGTTACCCGGACAGGGAGCAGTTCTTC; cdr3_aa: CASSYPDREQFF
clone_size: NA; v_call: TRBV7-2; d_call: NA; j_call: TRBJ1-6; cdr3_nt: TGTGCCAGCACCTTACTCGGGGGAGGCGATTCACCCCTCCACTTT; cdr3_aa: CASTLLGGGDSPLHF
clone_size: NA; v_call: TRBV4-1; d_call: NA; j_call: TRBJ1-1; cdr3_nt: TGCGCCAGCAGCCAAGAGAGACAGGCTGAAGCTTTCTTT; cdr3_aa: CASSQERQAEAFF
clone_size: many; v_call: TRBV4-2; d_call: NA; j_call: TRBJ1-2; cdr3_nt: TGTGCCAGCAGCCAAGACGGGAGGATTAACTATGGCTACACCTTC; cdr3_aa: CASSQDGRINYGYTF
clone_size: NA; v_call: TRBV18; d_call: NA; j_call: TRBJ2-1; cdr3_nt: TGTGCCAGCTCACATCAGTTCAATGAGCAGTTCTTC; cdr3_aa: CASSHQFNEQFF
clone_size: NA; v_call: TRBV3-1; d_call: NA; j_call: TRBJ2-7; cdr3_nt: TGTGCCAGCAGCTTCGGGGGTACAGGCCACTACGAGCAGTACTTC; cdr3_aa: CASSFGGTGHYEQYF
clone_size: few; v_call: TRBV6-2/TRBV6-3; d_call: NA; j_call: TRBJ2-7; cdr3_nt: TGTGCCAGCAGTTACTCGCGGGGGCTCTCCTACGAGCAGTACTTC; cdr3_aa: CASSYSRGLSYEQYF
clone_size: few; v_call: TRBV10-3; d_call: NA; j_call: TRBJ1-5; cdr3_nt: TGTGCCATCAGTTTACAGCCAGAACAGCCCCAGCATTTT; cdr3_aa: CAISLQPEQPQHF
clone_size: NA; v_call: TRBV5-6; d_call: NA; j_call: TRBJ1-3; cdr3_nt: TGTGCCAGCAGCCCCCGGGACGGCGGAAACACCATATATTTT; cdr3_aa: CASSPRDGGNTIYF
clone_size: many; v_call: TRBV20-1; d_call: NA; j_call: TRBJ1-5; cdr3_nt: TGCAGTGCTAGCTTCCCTTATAGCAATCAGCCCCAGCATTTT; cdr3_aa: CSASFPYSNQPQHF
clone_size: once; v_call: TRBV28; d_call: NA; j_call: TRBJ1-2; cdr3_nt: TGTGCCAGCAGTGAGGGACGGACCAACTATAGCTACACCTTC; cdr3_aa: CASSEGRTNYSYTF
clone_size: NA; v_call: TRBV7-2; d_call: TRBD2; j_call: TRBJ2-7; cdr3_nt: TGTGCCAGCAGCCGCACTAGCGGGGGGGCCGGTTACGAGCAGTACTTC; cdr3_aa: CASSRTSGGAGYEQYF
clone_size: many; v_call: TRBV20-1; d_call: TRBD2; j_call: TRBJ2-7; cdr3_nt: TGCAGTGCTAGGGGCCCGGGACTAGTATCCGAGCAGTACTTC; cdr3_aa: CSARGPGLVSEQYF
clone_size: many; v_call: TRBV12-3/TRBV12-4; d_call: TRBD1; j_call: TRBJ1-2; cdr3_nt: TGTGCCAGCAGTTTGGACAGGGGAAGGAACTATGGCTACACCTTC; cdr3_aa: CASSLDRGRNYGYTF
clone_size: few; v_call: TRBV20-1; d_call: TRBD2; j_call: TRBJ2-3; cdr3_nt: TGCAGTGCTAGAGATTTCAGCGGGGCCACAGATACGCAGTATTTT; cdr3_aa: CSARDFSGATDTQYF
clone_size: many; v_call: TRBV7-8; d_call: NA; j_call: TRBJ2-7; cdr3_nt: TGTGCCAGCAGCAAACAGGGAGCCTACGAGCAGTACTTC; cdr3_aa: CASSKQGAYEQYF
clone_size: NA; v_call: TRBV6-2/TRBV6-3; d_call: TRBD1; j_call: TRBJ1-2; cdr3_nt: TGTGCCAGCAGTCGAGGAGACAGGGGGATCCCCTATGGCTACACCTTC; cdr3_aa: CASSRGDRGIPYGYTF
clone_size: many; v_call: TRBV5-1; d_call: NA; j_call: TRBJ2-1; cdr3_nt: TGCGCCAGCAGCACGGACTACTACATGGGGAACAATGAGCAGTTCTTC; cdr3_aa: CASSTDYYMGNNEQFF
clone_size: NA; v_call: TRBV4-2; d_call: NA; j_call: TRBJ2-1; cdr3_nt: TGTGCCAGCAGCCAAGATCACGTGGGGGGGCCTAGAAATGAGCAGTTCTTC; cdr3_aa: CASSQDHVGGPRNEQFF
clone_size: NA; v_call: TRBV6-1; d_call: NA; j_call: TRBJ2-7; cdr3_nt: TGTGCCAGCGGTAGGACTACCACGGGCGAGCAGTACTTC; cdr3_aa: CASGRTTTGEQYF
clone_size: many; v_call: TRBV19; d_call: NA; j_call: TRBJ2-7; cdr3_nt: TGTGCCAGTAGTATGTCCTCTACACCCTACGAGCAGTACTTC; cdr3_aa: CASSMSSTPYEQYF
clone_size: few; v_call: TRBV5-1; d_call: NA; j_call: TRBJ2-2; cdr3_nt: TGCGCCAGCAGCTGGGGGTCGGAAAACACCGGGGAGCTGTTTTTT; cdr3_aa: CASSWGSENTGELFF
clone_size: many; v_call: TRBV2; d_call: NA; j_call: TRBJ2-2; cdr3_nt: TGTGCCAGCACCCCACAGGGTTCCGGGGAGCTGTTTTTT; cdr3_aa: CASTPQGSGELFF
clone_size: many; v_call: TRBV4-3; d_call: NA; j_call: TRBJ2-3; cdr3_nt: TGCGCCAGCAGCCAAGATAGGCCGGGCGCCTCTAGCACAGATACGCAGTATTTT; cdr3_aa: CASSQDRPGASSTDTQYF
clone_size: few; v_call: TRBV7-2; d_call: NA; j_call: TRBJ2-1; cdr3_nt: TGTGCCAGCAGCTTGAGGGGAGACGCCTACAATGAGCAGTTCTTC; cdr3_aa: CASSLRGDAYNEQFF
clone_size: many; v_call: TRBV4-3; d_call: NA; j_call: TRBJ2-1; cdr3_nt: TGCGCCAGCAGCCAAGGGAAGGGTTGGGCAGGTGAGCAGTTCTTC; cdr3_aa: CASSQGKGWAGEQFF
clone_size: few; v_call: TRBV11-2; d_call: NA; j_call: TRBJ2-3; cdr3_nt: TGTGCCAGCAGCTTAGATCTTGAGAGCCCTACTAGCACAGATACGCAGTATTTT; cdr3_aa: CASSLDLESPTSTDTQYF
clone_size: NA; v_call: TRBV20-1; d_call: TRBD1; j_call: TRBJ2-7; cdr3_nt: TGCAGTGCCCCACAGGGGTCGAACGAGCAGTACTTC; cdr3_aa: CSAPQGSNEQYF
clone_size: few; v_call: TRBV12-5; d_call: TRBD2; j_call: TRBJ2-3; cdr3_nt: TGTGCTAGTGGTTTGGGTGTTTCTACTAGCGCAGATACGCAGTATTTT; cdr3_aa: CASGLGVSTSADTQYF
clone_size: many; v_call: TRBV2; d_call: TRBD2; j_call: TRBJ2-3; cdr3_nt: TGTGCCAGCAGTCCGGGACTAGCTAATACGCAGTATTTT; cdr3_aa: CASSPGLANTQYF
clone_size: many; v_call: TRBV12-3/TRBV12-4; d_call: TRBD2; j_call: TRBJ2-3; cdr3_nt: TGTGCCAGCAGTCCGGGACTAGCGGGGATATACACAGATACGCAGTATTTT; cdr3_aa: CASSPGLAGIYTDTQYF
clone_size: many; v_call: TRBV7-6; d_call: NA; j_call: TRBJ2-5; cdr3_nt: TGTGCCAGCAGCTTATTGGGAACCGGAGGGGAGACCCAGTACTTC; cdr3_aa: CASSLLGTGGETQYF
clone_size: many; v_call: TRBV10-3; d_call: NA; j_call: TRBJ1-6; cdr3_nt: TGTGCCATCACCAGACAAGTTAATTCACCCCTCCACTTT; cdr3_aa: CAITRQVNSPLHF
clone_size: many; v_call: TRBV6-5; d_call: NA; j_call: TRBJ2-3; cdr3_nt: TGTGCCAGCGGCCCTAACTCGGATACGCAGTATTTT; cdr3_aa: CASGPNSDTQYF
clone_size: few; v_call: TRBV5-4; d_call: TRBD1; j_call: TRBJ2-7; cdr3_nt: TGTGCCAGCAGCCTTCCCTCGGGACAGGGTCCCTACGAGCAGTACTTC; cdr3_aa: CASSLPSGQGPYEQYF
clone_size: once; v_call: TRBV20-1; d_call: NA; j_call: TRBJ2-5; cdr3_nt: TGCAGTGCTAGAGGAGGGCTCAAGCGAGAGACCCAGTACTTC; cdr3_aa: CSARGGLKRETQYF
clone_size: NA; v_call: TRBV11-2; d_call: NA; j_call: TRBJ2-7; cdr3_nt: TGTGCCAGCAGCTTTGACGGCGGGGAGGCTCGGGAGCAGTACTTC; cdr3_aa: CASSFDGGEAREQYF
clone_size: NA; v_call: TRBV6-1; d_call: NA; j_call: TRBJ1-5; cdr3_nt: TGTGCCAGCAGACCCACACTAGGGGGGAGGAATCAGCCCCAGCATTTT; cdr3_aa: CASRPTLGGRNQPQHF
clone_size: few; v_call: TRBV7-6; d_call: NA; j_call: TRBJ2-5; cdr3_nt: TGTGCCAGCAGCTTGGACCCCGAGACCCAGTACTTC; cdr3_aa: CASSLDPETQYF
clone_size: many; v_call: TRBV4-3; d_call: NA; j_call: TRBJ2-3; cdr3_nt: TGCGCCAGCAGCCTGGACGGGAGTCACCTGGCGGATACGCAGTATTTT; cdr3_aa: CASSLDGSHLADTQYF
clone_size: NA; v_call: TRBV28; d_call: NA; j_call: TRBJ2-3; cdr3_nt: TGTGCCAGCAGTTTATTGCCAGTAAGCACAGATACGCAGTATTTT; cdr3_aa: CASSLLPVSTDTQYF
clone_size: NA; v_call: TRBV2; d_call: NA; j_call: TRBJ2-7; cdr3_nt: TGTGCCTGCCGGATGGTCTCACCGGGGGAGCAGTACTTC; cdr3_aa: CACRMVSPGEQYF
clone_size: NA; v_call: TRBV9; d_call: TRBD1; j_call: TRBJ1-1; cdr3_nt: TGTGCCAGCAGCGTAGGTGGGACAGGGCCCACTGAAGCTTTCTTT; cdr3_aa: CASSVGGTGPTEAFF
clone_size: many; v_call: TRBV7-2; d_call: TRBD1; j_call: TRBJ2-1; cdr3_nt: TGTGCCAGCAGCTCCCCGGGACAGGGGGTAAAGTTCTTC; cdr3_aa: CASSSPGQGVKFF